This TCR beta chain was retrieved from a study of metastatic and nonmetastatic thyroid tumors. For the study at large: Across blood and tumor or nodule tissue, repertoires from malignant and benign thyroid patients were compared with one another. The study, taken as a whole, reports: When malignant thyroid tumors were compared with benign nodules, TCR beta diversity was reportedly significantly higher in the malignant tumors. This held in both blood and tumor samples.

This clone was recorded a few times. The antigen is unknown. Germline V CDR1 and CDR2: MNHNS, SASEGT. The CDR3 length is 14 residues. V shed 5 bases and J shed 4 bases, with 14 bases lying between them. The entire patient cohort was treatment-naive prior to thyroid surgery. Original analysis: For papillary thyroid cancer, a distant-metastasis classifier was constructed from CDR3 differences observed across clinicopathological groups. TCRdb redid the clone calls on the PCR reads using MiXCR. It is TCRdb's table, rather than the study itself, that gives the V and J calls and clone size. In the table there are about 13,000 clones, 23% of which are singletons.

The chain joins TRBV6-1 to TRBJ1-2, with D unclear. Material: adjacent normal tissue. This clonotype originated in a female donor with papillary thyroid cancer or a benign thyroid nodule (not recorded which). Some clones in this sample may be carry-over from other donors' samples. The CDR3 spells CASSPFSLFYGYTF. The CDR3 nucleotides are TGTGCCAGCAGTCCCTTTTCCCTATTCTATGGCTACACCTTC.